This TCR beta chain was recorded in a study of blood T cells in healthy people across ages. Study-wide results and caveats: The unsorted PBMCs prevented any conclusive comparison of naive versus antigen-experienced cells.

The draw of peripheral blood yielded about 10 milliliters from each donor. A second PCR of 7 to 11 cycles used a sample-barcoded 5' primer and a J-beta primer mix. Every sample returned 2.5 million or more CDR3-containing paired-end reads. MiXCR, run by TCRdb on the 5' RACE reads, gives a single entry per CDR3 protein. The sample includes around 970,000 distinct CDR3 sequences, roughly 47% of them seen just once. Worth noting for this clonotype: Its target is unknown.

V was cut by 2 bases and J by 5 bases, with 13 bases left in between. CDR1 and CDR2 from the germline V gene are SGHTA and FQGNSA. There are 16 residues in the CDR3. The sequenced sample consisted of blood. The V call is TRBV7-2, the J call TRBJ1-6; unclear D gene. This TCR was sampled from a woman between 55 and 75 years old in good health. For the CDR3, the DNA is TGTACCAGCAGCTTATTAGGGCACTTAGATAATTCACCCCTCCACTTT. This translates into CTSSLLGHLDNSPLHF.